Below, 24 T cell receptor beta chains from the same sample are listed, as sequenced in a study of T cell repertoires in cytomegalovirus infection. MiXCR was run by TCRdb on the reads, yielding one entry per CDR3 protein. The table lists fewer than 550,000 distinct CDR3 sequences, about a quarter of them singletons. Specimen: PBMCs. The source of these receptors is a human donor in good health (CMV status not recorded). Some clones in this sample may be carry-over from other donors' samples.

Note on this clonotype: A single base separates this from a much larger clone, so it may be a read error. This chain joins TRBV7-3 and TRBJ2-5; 7 bases are shared with TRBD1. CDR3 size: 14 residues. Germline CDR1 is SGHTA and CDR2 is FQGTGA. V dropped 2 bases and J dropped 5; count of bases not matched to a gene: 5. In DNA form, the CDR3 reads TGTGCCAGCAGCTTAGAAGGGGGCGCGGAGACCCAGTACTTC. It encodes CASSLEGGAETQYF. The variable domain in full, completed from reference TRBV7-3 and TRBJ2-5, reads GAGVSQTPSNKVTEKGKYVELRCDPISGHTALYWYRQSLGQGPEFLIYFQGTGAADDSGLPNDRFFAVRPEGSVSTLKIQRTERGDSAVYLCASSLEGGAETQYFGPGTRLLVL.

This clonotype occurred a few times. This sequence joins TRBV7-2 and TRBJ2-6, with TRBD1 matching over 9 bases. Trimming took 8 bases from V and 2 from J; bases not matched to a gene: 1. CDR1 and CDR2 (germline): SGHTA, FQGNSA. This CDR3 comprises 14 residues. The CDR3 nucleotides are TGTGCCAGCCGACAGGGGGCTGGGGCCAACGTCCTGACTTTC. Its translation is CASRQGAGANVLTF. The entire variable domain, with the rest obtained from reference TRBV7-2 and TRBJ2-6, is as follows: GAGVSQSPSNKVTEKGKDVELRCDPISGHTALYWYRQSLGQGLEFLIYFQGNSAPDKSGLPSDRFSAERTGGSVSTLTIQRTQQEDSAVYLCASRQGAGANVLTFGAGSRLTVL.

This clonotype has just a few counts. CDR3 DNA: TGTGCCACCAGTGATCACTGGGGAACCCAGTACTTC. Amino acids: CATSDHWGTQYF. This chain joins TRBV24-1 and TRBJ2-5, with D uncertain. Germline V gives CDR1 KGHDR, CDR2 SFDVKD. This CDR3 has 12 residues. Trimming removed 3 bases at V and 8 bases at J, with 9 bases between.

This chain uses TRBV28 with TRBJ2-1; D ambiguous. The CDR3 is 14 amino acids. The V gene's germline CDR1 is MDHEN and CDR2 SYDVKM. V gave up 6 bases and J gave up 2 bases, with 11 bases separating them. The CDR3 nucleotides are TGTGCCAGCAGCCCCCAGGTCGCCTACAATGAGCAGTTCTTC. Translated, it gives CASSPQVAYNEQFF.

The CDR3 DNA sequence: TGTGCCAGCATTAGCGAGGGACTAGCGGGAGTCGAGCAGTACTTC. This codes for CASISEGLAGVEQYF. The V gene is TRBV28, the J gene TRBJ2-7; 14 bases are shared with TRBD2. Germline CDR1 and CDR2: MDHEN and SYDVKM. This CDR3 is built from 15 residues. The trim removed 7 bases at V and 6 bases at J, leaving 8 bases unmatched.

V and J are TRBV5-1 and TRBJ2-7; 7 bases line up with TRBD2. The CDR3 has 15 residues. J was trimmed by 4 bases and V by 0 bases; bases with no gene match: 7. CDR1 is SGHRS and CDR2 is YFSETQ in the germline V gene. CDR3 DNA: TGCGCCAGCAGCTTGGCGGGCGGGAGTCTTTACGAGCAGTACTTC. This encodes CASSLAGGSLYEQYF.

The CDR3 bases are TGTGCCAGCAGCTTAGGCAACAGGGGGTTGAATGAGCAGTTCTTC. It codes for CASSLGNRGLNEQFF. V is TRBV7-2 and J is TRBJ2-1; 8 bases match TRBD1. V was clipped by 1 base and J by 7 bases; unmatched bases: 6. The germline V gene encodes CDR1 SGHTA and CDR2 FQGNSA. The CDR3 spans 15 residues. The full variable domain, its missing parts supplied by reference TRBV7-2 and TRBJ2-1, is GAGVSQSPSNKVTEKGKDVELRCDPISGHTALYWYRQSLGQGLEFLIYFQGNSAPDKSGLPSDRFSAERTGGSVSTLTIQRTQQEDSAVYLCASSLGNRGLNEQFFGPGTRLTVL.

This clonotype appeared many times. The chain has TRBV7-2 and TRBJ2-3, with 8 bases that match TRBD2. The germline gives CDR1 SGHTA, CDR2 FQGNSA. CDR3 length: 14 residues. V lost 5 bases and J lost 6; bases outside the gene matches: 7. CDR3 coding DNA: TGTGCCAGCAGCCCGGGGACTAGGGGGGATACGCAGTATTTT. Translation gives CASSPGTRGDTQYF. The full variable domain, its missing parts supplied by reference TRBV7-2 and TRBJ2-3, is GAGVSQSPSNKVTEKGKDVELRCDPISGHTALYWYRQSLGQGLEFLIYFQGNSAPDKSGLPSDRFSAERTGGSVSTLTIQRTQQEDSAVYLCASSPGTRGDTQYFGPGTRLTVL.

This clonotype was picked up a small number of times. The V gene is TRBV6-1, the J gene TRBJ2-1; 7 bases are a match to TRBD2. CDR3 length: 15 residues. Germline V gene data show CDR1 as MNHNS and CDR2 as SASEGT. The V gene end was trimmed by 7 bases and the J gene end by 5 bases; junction bases not matched to a gene: 11. This CDR3 is CASKKRLASNNEQFF. CDR3 DNA: TGTGCCAGCAAGAAGCGACTAGCTTCTAACAATGAGCAGTTCTTC.

There are many counts of this clonotype. V is TRBV20-1 and J is TRBJ2-1; D might be TRBD1 or TRBD2, each matching 5 bases. Germline V gene data show CDR1 as DFQATT and CDR2 as SNEGSKA (reference sequence). V lost 1 base and J 6 bases, leaving 13 bases between the germline ends. The CDR3 runs 14 residues. The CDR3 here is CSARVGVRGNEQFF. CDR3 coding DNA: TGCAGTGCTAGAGTGGGGGTGAGAGGCAATGAGCAGTTCTTC.

This clonotype was recorded at least ten times. This sequence joins TRBV12-3 or TRBV12-4 and TRBJ2-5; D is unclear. V was shortened by 5 bases and J by 4 bases, with 11 bases between the two germline ends. CDR3 length equals 13 residues. CDR3 residues: CASSPASVETQYF. CDR3 nucleotide sequence: TGTGCCAGCAGTCCCGCCAGCGTAGAGACCCAGTACTTC.

Only a few counts were recorded for this clonotype. The chain carries TRBV11-2 and TRBJ1-1; TRBD1 matches 12 bases. Germline CDR1 is SGHAT and CDR2 is FQNNGV. Losses at the gene ends were 7 bases for V and 1 base for J; bases not matched to a gene: 10. CDR3 length equals 17 residues. This CDR3 reads CASTHPGQGARNTEAFF. CDR3 sequence (DNA): TGTGCCAGCACCCACCCGGGACAGGGGGCGCGGAACACTGAAGCTTTCTTT.

This chain connects TRBV19 to TRBJ2-3; TRBD2 matches at 10 bases. CDR3 length equals 17 residues. Germline CDR1 reads LNHDA; CDR2 reads SQIVND (reference sequence). V gave up 0 bases and J gave up 2 bases; unmatched junction bases: 5. CDR3 in amino acids: CASSIDTSGALTDTQYF. The CDR3 nucleotides read TGTGCCAGTAGTATAGATACTAGCGGGGCTCTCACAGATACGCAGTATTTT.

The chain links TRBV9 to TRBJ2-1, with 10 bases fitting TRBD2. The CDR3 extends over 16 amino acids. CDR1 and CDR2 (germline): SGDLS, YYNGEE. J lost 5 bases, V lost 2 bases, and 7 bases had no gene match. The CDR3 DNA follows: TGTGCCAGCAGCGTCAGACTAGCGGGCATGAACAATGAGCAGTTCTTC. Translating it yields CASSVRLAGMNNEQFF.

This clonotype was counted only a few times. The chain employs TRBV5-1 and TRBJ2-7, with 7 bases that match TRBD1. V lost 3 bases and J lost 2; bases outside the gene matches: 5. CDR3 size: 14 residues. In germline, CDR1 is SGHRS, CDR2 YFSETQ. This chain's CDR3 is CASSSPGQAYEQYF. In nucleotides, the CDR3 is TGCGCCAGCAGCTCCCCCGGACAGGCCTACGAGCAGTACTTC.

This chain connects TRBV10-3 to TRBJ2-1, with D unclear. Trimming cost V 11 bases and J 0 bases, with 17 bases left between them. The germline gives CDR1 ENHRY, CDR2 SYGVKD. CDR3 size: 15 residues. The CDR3 region has the DNA TGTGCCCCCCTAGGCCCGGTAGGCTCCTACAATGAGCAGTTCTTC. Residues: CAPLGPVGSYNEQFF.

This chain links TRBV10-3 with TRBJ2-7, with D uncertain. The V end lost 3 bases, the J end lost 5 bases, and 17 bases lay between the germline ends. This CDR3 comprises 15 residues. Per germline, CDR1 ENHRY and CDR2 SYGVKD. CDR3 sequence: CAISEYPNRGDEQYF. As DNA, the CDR3 is TGTGCCATCAGTGAATACCCAAACAGAGGTGACGAGCAGTACTTC.

The chain joins TRBV11-3 to TRBJ1-6, with D hard to call. The CDR3 has 13 amino acids. CDR1 SGHNT and CDR2 YENEEA come from the germline V gene. Deletions cut 4 bases from V and 9 bases from J, with 10 bases between. The CDR3 sequence: CASSSRTLSPLHF. Here the CDR3 DNA reads TGTGCCAGCAGCTCGAGGACTCTTTCACCCCTCCACTTT.

This clonotype was detected ten times or more. V usage is TRBV4-2 and J usage is TRBJ2-4; TRBD2 matches 9 bases. The CDR3 sequence is 16 residues long. Germline V gives CDR1 LGHNA, CDR2 YNFKEQ. V gave up 4 bases and J gave up 8 bases; unmatched junction bases: 12. CDR3: CASSPDSGSSGYIQYF. As DNA, the CDR3 is TGTGCCAGCAGCCCAGATAGCGGGAGCAGTGGTTACATTCAGTACTTC.

The sample holds a few counts of this clonotype. The chain links TRBV27 to TRBJ2-1, with TRBD1 as a possible D gene (5 bases). The V and J ends lost 6 bases and 5 bases respectively, with 20 bases between them. Germline V gives CDR1 MNHEY, CDR2 SMNVEV (reference sequence). This CDR3 is 16 amino acids long. CDR3 amino acids: CASRPRGFGTDNEQFF. The CDR3, as DNA: TGTGCCAGCAGACCTAGGGGCTTCGGAACTGACAATGAGCAGTTCTTC.

This rearrangement joins TRBV20-1 to TRBJ2-2; weak D call: TRBD2 (6 bases). Germline assignment: CDR1 DFQATT and CDR2 SNEGSKA (reference sequence). Trimming shortened V by 1 base and J by 5 bases, and 20 bases separated the two germline ends. The CDR3 has 17 amino acids. In DNA form, the CDR3 reads TGCAGTGCTAGAGCCCCTCTCCTAGGAGGGTTAACCGGGGAGCTGTTTTTT. Translating gives CSARAPLLGGLTGELFF.

This clonotype showed up many times. The chain employs TRBV20-1 and TRBJ2-1; 14 bases map to TRBD2. CDR1 and CDR2 (germline): DFQATT, SNEGSKA (reference sequence). This CDR3 has 14 amino acids. Unmatched junction bases numbered 6, after V lost 6 bases and J lost 8 bases. The CDR3 nucleotides are TGCAGTGCCCTGACTAGCGGGAGGGCGGATGAGCAGTTCTTC. It specifies CSALTSGRADEQFF.

V and J are TRBV6-2 or TRBV6-3 and TRBJ2-1; no firm D call. Germline V gives CDR1 MNHEY, CDR2 SVGEGT. Between the trimmed V and J ends, which lost 7 bases and 0 bases, there was a span of 16 bases. The CDR3 has 16 residues. The CDR3 loop is CASTSFGLSSYNEQFF. The CDR3, as DNA: TGTGCCAGCACGTCTTTTGGGCTCAGCTCCTACAATGAGCAGTTCTTC.

This chain connects TRBV7-8 to TRBJ2-7, with TRBD1 matching over 8 bases. The CDR3 extends over 16 amino acids. Trimming at V came to 3 bases and at J to 6 bases, leaving 13 bases not matched to a gene. The germline CDR1 and CDR2 sequences are SGHVS and FQNEAQ. The CDR3 protein is CASSFSSLGQGSEQYV. The CDR3 DNA reads as TGTGCCAGCAGCTTCTCAAGCTTAGGACAGGGCAGCGAGCAGTACGTC.